This record concerns one T cell receptor (beta chain) sequence. The antigen remains undetermined. This sample is part of a study of CD8+ T cells in alopecia areata. Turning to the study itself: Patients received oral tofacitinib, 5 to 10 mg twice daily, for moderate-to-severe alopecia areata. Overall study findings and caveats: More clonal than normal scalp was lesional scalp, particularly alopecia totalis/universalis.

The sequencing template was cDNA reverse transcribed from extracted RNA. The assay was immunoSEQ multiplex PCR, and TCRdb's table has in-frame clones only and misses some. Of more than 100,000 clones listed, around 56% are singletons. This sample's treatment: oral pan-JAK inhibitor, 5-10 mg twice daily. This clonotype originated in a human donor with alopecia areata. Sequences were derived from CD4+ T cells sorted from blood, sampled at week 4, from a patient treated with tofacitinib.

This chain's CDR3 is CAWSVRRSGELFF. CDR3 coding DNA: TGTGCCTGGAGTGTACGAAGGTCCGGGGAGCTGTTTTTT. The J gene is TRBJ2-2, the V gene TRBV30; D is uncertain. CDR1 is GTSNPN and CDR2 is SVGIG in the germline V gene (reference sequence). The CDR3 spans 13 residues. Between the trimmed V and J ends, which lost 0 bases and 6 bases, there was a span of 8 bases.